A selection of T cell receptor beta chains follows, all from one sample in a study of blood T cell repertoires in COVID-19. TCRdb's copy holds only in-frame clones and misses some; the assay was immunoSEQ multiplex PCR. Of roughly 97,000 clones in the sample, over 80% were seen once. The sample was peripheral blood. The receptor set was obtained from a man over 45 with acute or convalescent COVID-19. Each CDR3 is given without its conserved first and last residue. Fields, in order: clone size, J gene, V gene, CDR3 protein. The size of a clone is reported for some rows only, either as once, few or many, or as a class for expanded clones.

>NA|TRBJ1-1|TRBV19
ASSFSGTEAF
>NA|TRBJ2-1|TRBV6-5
ASMRAEGRFKEF
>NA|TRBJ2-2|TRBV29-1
SVYLVAGPNTGELF
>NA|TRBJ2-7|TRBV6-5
ASRYRGRVDEQY
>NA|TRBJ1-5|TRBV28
ASSVPRGVQPQH
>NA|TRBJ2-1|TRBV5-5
ASTSRRLADANEQF
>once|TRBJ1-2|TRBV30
AWSVRGDRNGYT
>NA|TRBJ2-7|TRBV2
ASRAGLAGTYEQY
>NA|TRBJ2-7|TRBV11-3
ASSYVSGSIGEQY
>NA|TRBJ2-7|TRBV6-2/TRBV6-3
ASSYSSSGGGNYEQY
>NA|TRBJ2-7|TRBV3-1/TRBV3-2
ASSRPEGRGLY
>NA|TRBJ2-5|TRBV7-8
ASSRGRAETQY
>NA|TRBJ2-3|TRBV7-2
ASSLAALDSDTQY
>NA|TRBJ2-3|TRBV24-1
ATGTSGAREVDTQY
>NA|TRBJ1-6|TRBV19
ASSKRTGASPLH
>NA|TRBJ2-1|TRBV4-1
ASSQVLRGLAGVEQF
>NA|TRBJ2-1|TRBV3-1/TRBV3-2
ASSQGRVNEQF
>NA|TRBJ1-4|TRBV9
ASSVAGATNEKLF
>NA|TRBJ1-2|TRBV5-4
ASSLAPRSGYT
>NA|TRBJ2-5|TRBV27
ASSPRAGQETQY
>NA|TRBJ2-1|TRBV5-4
ASSPGRENSNEQF
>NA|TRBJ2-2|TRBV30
AWRGEVTGELF
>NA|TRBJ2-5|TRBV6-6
ASSPTGTVGETQY
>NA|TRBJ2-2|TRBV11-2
ASSLEWERTGELF
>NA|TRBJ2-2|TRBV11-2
ASSLAGLANGELF
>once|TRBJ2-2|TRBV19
ASSTSTSAGAGELF
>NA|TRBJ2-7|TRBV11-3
ASSLGTTLWEQY
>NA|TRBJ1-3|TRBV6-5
ASSNRGTGNTIY
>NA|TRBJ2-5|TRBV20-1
SASNFQETQY
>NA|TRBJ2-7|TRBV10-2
ASSVTEGHEQY
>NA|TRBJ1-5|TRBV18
ASSQGVGPNQPQH
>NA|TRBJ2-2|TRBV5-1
ASSLYFTGELF
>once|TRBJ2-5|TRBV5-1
ASSPSGQETQY
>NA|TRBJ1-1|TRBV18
ASSPGFGQGRTEAF
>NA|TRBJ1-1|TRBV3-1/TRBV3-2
ASSPHRNEAF
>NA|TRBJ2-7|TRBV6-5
ASSLQGSYEQY
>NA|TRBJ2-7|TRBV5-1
ASSLAPRGNEQY
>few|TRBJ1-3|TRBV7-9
ASSFGQHSGNTIY
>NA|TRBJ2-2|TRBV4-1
ASSLEQTNTGELF
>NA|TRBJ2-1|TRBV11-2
ASRPPGQATREQF
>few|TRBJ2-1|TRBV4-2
ASSQGGLAGVNEQF
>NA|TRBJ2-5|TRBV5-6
ASSLGQFQETQY
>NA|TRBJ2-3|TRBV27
ASSPRPAGAKDTQY
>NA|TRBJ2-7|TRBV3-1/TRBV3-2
ASSQERTGRREQY
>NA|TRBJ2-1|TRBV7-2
ASSFSGRAGDEQF
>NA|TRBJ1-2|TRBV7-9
ASSPSKGLEGYT
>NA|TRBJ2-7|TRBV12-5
ASGLARAVEQY
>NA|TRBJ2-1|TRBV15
ATSSQRGIAGGPRNEQF
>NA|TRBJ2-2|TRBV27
ASSGVQGNTGELF
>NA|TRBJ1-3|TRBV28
ASRLGRNTIY
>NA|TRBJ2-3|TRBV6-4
ASSDSYSPRASSTDTQY
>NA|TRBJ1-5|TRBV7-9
ASSLDGGQGSQPQH
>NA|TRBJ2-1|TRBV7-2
ASSLSDYFEQF